This TCR beta chain appears in the sequencing data of a study of shared clonotypes between healthy human individuals. The authors' processing: ImmunoSEQ sequences covered only the junction and lacked quality scores; filtering therefore differed. Assay used: immunoSEQ multiplex PCR; TCRdb lists only in-frame clones, some missing. V and J calls and clone size are those listed in that table; D and trimming were worked out from the DNA. This sample has around 510,000 clones, with about 80% found just once. This CDR3 is 15 amino acids long. The ends were cut back, 0 bases at V and 3 bases at J, with 6 bases in the middle. Germline CDR1 reads KGHSH; CDR2 reads LQKENI. Details on this clone: Its target is unknown.

The study's findings and limits: Limitation of the genetic and exposure-history diversity represented came from the few donors.

Input material: PBMCs. The clonotype originates from a woman aged 40 to 49 in good health. Some clones in this sample may be carry-over from other donors' samples. This rearrangement joins TRBV18 to TRBJ2-6; D not certain. CDR3 sequence: CASSPPWVGANVLTF. CDR3 bases: TGTGCCAGCTCACCACCGTGGGTTGGGGCCAACGTCCTGACTTTC.